Only a few counts were recorded for the clone carrying this T cell receptor beta chain. Its specificity is not known. This sample is part of a study of vaccination and CD4 T cells after COVID-19. Study-wide context: The interval from dose two to post-vaccine sampling had a median of approximately 70 days, and it ranged from 14 to 241.

Cultured CD4+ T-cell DNA underwent Oncomine TCR Beta short-read sequencing. It was from cultured CD4+ T cells that genomic DNA was extracted. TCRdb reanalysed the PCR reads using MiXCR and keeps one entry per CDR3 protein. The top ten clones hold 24% of a sample with around 10,000 distinct CDR3 sequences, roughly 62% of them seen once. Treatment reported: approximately nine-day PBMC culture with coronavirus spike peptide pools or control peptides (ViraFEST assay). Per well, approximately 2 million PBMCs were cultured in the presence of roughly 10 IU/ml IL-2 and 10 ug/ml peptide pools. Per the germline V gene, CDR1 is DFQATT and CDR2 is SNEGSKA (reference sequence). Between the trimmed V and J ends, which lost 6 bases and 0 bases, there was a span of 20 bases. The CDR3 sequence is 16 residues long.

The sequence was obtained from a human donor who had recovered from COVID-19. This chain links TRBV20-1 with TRBJ1-1, with D hard to call. The sequencing sample was made of CD4+ T cells from blood, cultured in vitro. CDR3 region: CSATHGRKIMNTEAFF. The CDR3 DNA follows: TGCAGTGCAACTCATGGACGGAAAATTATGAACACTGAAGCTTTCTTT.